These 11 T cell receptor beta chains share one sample of origin, sequenced in a study of Graves' ophthalmopathy and Graves' hyperthyroidism. TCR beta CDR3 regions were amplified from RNA transcripts. HTBI primers primed a first-round RT-PCR, and a second-round multiplex PCR followed. One entry per CDR3 protein results from TCRdb running MiXCR on the multiplex PCR reads. The sample carries about 550,000 distinct CDR3 sequences, less than 45% recorded once. The source material was peripheral blood or thyroid tissue (not recorded which). The receptors originated from an adult man with Graves' hyperthyroidism.

This clonotype appeared a few times. CDR3: CASSQDSQGAQSGELFF. Here the CDR3 DNA reads TGCGCCAGCAGCCAAGATAGTCAGGGGGCGCAGTCCGGGGAGCTGTTTTTT. The chain combines TRBV4-1 with TRBJ2-2, with 8 bases identical to TRBD1. This CDR3 has 17 amino acids. CDR1 is MGHRA, CDR2 YSYEKL, per germline. The V and J ends lost 0 bases and 6 bases, in that order; junction bases with no gene match: 9.

This clonotype showed up many times. V usage is TRBV20-1 and J usage is TRBJ1-2; no definite D call. The germline gives CDR1 DFQATT, CDR2 SNEGSKA (reference sequence). This CDR3 comprises 12 residues. Trimming shortened V by 5 bases and J by 3 bases, and 10 bases separated the two germline ends. In nucleotides, the CDR3 is TGCAGTGCTCCTACTTATGACTATGGCTACACCTTC. The encoded protein is CSAPTYDYGYTF.

This clonotype was seen repeatedly, ten times or more. The chain employs TRBV20-1 and TRBJ2-5, with 14 bases identical to TRBD2. CDR3 size: 15 residues. CDR1 DFQATT and CDR2 SNEGSKA come from the germline V gene (reference sequence). V was pared by 5 bases and J by 6 bases, with 8 bases of the junction left unmatched. Here the CDR3 DNA reads TGCAGTGCTTTCCCGGGACTAGCGGGGGATAAGACCCAGTACTTC. This translates into CSAFPGLAGDKTQYF.

This clonotype was observed many times. The chain has TRBV6-1 and TRBJ1-5; 7 bases agree with TRBD1. J gave up 1 base and V 3 bases, and 3 bases lay outside the gene matches. This CDR3 has 15 residues. Per the germline V gene, CDR1 is MNHNS and CDR2 is SASEGT. CDR3 residues: CASSDPTGSNQPQHF. The CDR3 nucleotides read TGTGCCAGCAGTGACCCGACAGGGAGCAATCAGCCCCAGCATTTT.

This chain connects TRBV12-3 or TRBV12-4 to TRBJ1-6; no definite D call. V lost 8 bases to trimming and J lost 0 bases, with 8 bases between them. This CDR3 comprises 14 residues. The CDR3 spells CASSGSSYNSPLHF. CDR3 coding DNA: TGTGCCAGCTCGGGAAGCTCCTATAATTCACCCCTCCACTTT.

About this clonotype: This may stem from a read error, because a much larger clone lies one nucleotide away. Since no conserved phenylalanine or tryptophan closes the CDR3, a read error is the likely cause. The J gene is TRBJ1-2, the V gene TRBV10-3; no clear D gene. Germline CDR1 ENHRY, CDR2 SYGVKD. The CDR3 contains 13 residues. In DNA form, the CDR3 reads TGTGCCAGCAGTTCCCGAGATTACTATGGCTACACCCTC. Translation gives CASSSRDYYGYTL.

This clonotype appeared many times. The V call is TRBV18, the J call TRBJ2-5; D remains unclear. Germline-derived CDR1 and CDR2 are KGHSH and LQKENI. The CDR3 length is 10 residues. Trimming cost V 8 bases and J 3 bases, with 4 bases left between them. DNA for the CDR3: TGTGCCAGCGCTGAAGAGACCCAGTACTTC. It encodes CASAEETQYF.

The chain has TRBV5-1 and TRBJ2-7; TRBD1 agrees at 10 bases. The CDR3 is 16 residues long. J lost 3 bases, V lost 4 bases, and 10 bases had no gene match. Germline V gives CDR1 SGHRS, CDR2 YFSETQ. CDR3 nucleotide sequence: TGCGCCAGCAGCGAAACCGGGACAGGGGCCAACTACGAGCAGTACTTC. Its protein product is CASSETGTGANYEQYF.

The chain joins TRBV29-1 to TRBJ2-7; 13 bases are a match to TRBD2. The CDR3 length is 16 residues. Germline V gene lookup returns CDR1 SQVTM and CDR2 ANQGSEA. With V trimmed by 6 bases and J by 0 bases, 8 bases remained unmatched. In nucleotides, the CDR3 is TGCAGCGTCCGGACTAGCGGGAGCCTCAGCTCCTACGAGCAGTACTTC. As protein: CSVRTSGSLSSYEQYF.

The table lists this clonotype with a few counts. CDR3 in DNA: TGTGCCACCAGTGATCCCGCCAGGGACAGGGCCTTTGAGCAGTTCTTC. This codes for CATSDPARDRAFEQFF. This chain joins TRBV24-1 and TRBJ2-1; 9 bases align to TRBD1. The CDR3 totals 16 residues. The junction had 11 bases not matched to a gene; V was cut back by 3 bases and J by 9 bases. Germline CDR1 and CDR2: KGHDR and SFDVKD.

This clonotype was counted ten times or more. This chain connects TRBV9 to TRBJ2-2; D not certain. The CDR3 loop spans 15 amino acids. V lost 0 bases, J lost 2 bases, and 8 bases lay in between. Germline V gene sequence: CDR1 SGDLS, CDR2 YYNGEE. CDR3 residues: CASSVGPLNTGELFF. In DNA, the CDR3 is TGTGCCAGCAGCGTAGGGCCACTTAACACCGGGGAGCTGTTTTTT.